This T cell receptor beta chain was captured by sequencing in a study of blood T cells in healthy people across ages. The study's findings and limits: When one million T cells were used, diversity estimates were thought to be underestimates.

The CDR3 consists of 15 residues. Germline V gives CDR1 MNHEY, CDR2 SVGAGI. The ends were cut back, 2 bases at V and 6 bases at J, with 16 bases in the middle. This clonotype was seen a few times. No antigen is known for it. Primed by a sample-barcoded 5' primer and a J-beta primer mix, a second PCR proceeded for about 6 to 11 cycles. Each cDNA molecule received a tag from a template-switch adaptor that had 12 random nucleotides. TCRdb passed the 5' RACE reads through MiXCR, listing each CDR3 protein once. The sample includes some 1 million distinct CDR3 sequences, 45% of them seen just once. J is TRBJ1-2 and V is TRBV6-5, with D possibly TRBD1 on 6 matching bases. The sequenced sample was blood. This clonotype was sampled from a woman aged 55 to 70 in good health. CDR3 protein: CASSYGGRVGNGYTF. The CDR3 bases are TGTGCCAGCAGTTACGGGGGCAGGGTAGGGAATGGCTACACCTTC.